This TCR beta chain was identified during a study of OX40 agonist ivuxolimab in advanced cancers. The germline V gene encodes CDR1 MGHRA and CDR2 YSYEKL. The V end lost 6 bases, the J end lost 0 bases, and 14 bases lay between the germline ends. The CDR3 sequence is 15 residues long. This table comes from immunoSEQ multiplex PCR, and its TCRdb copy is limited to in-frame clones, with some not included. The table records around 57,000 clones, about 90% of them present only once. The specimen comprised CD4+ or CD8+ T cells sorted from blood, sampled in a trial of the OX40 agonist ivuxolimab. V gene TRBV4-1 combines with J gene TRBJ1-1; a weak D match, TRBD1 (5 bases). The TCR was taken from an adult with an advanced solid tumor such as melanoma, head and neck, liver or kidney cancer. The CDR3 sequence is CASRGSRGMNTEAFF. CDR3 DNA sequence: TGCGCCAGCAGAGGGTCGAGGGGCATGAACACTGAAGCTTTCTTT.